The present TCR beta chain was sequenced within a study of cytomegalovirus exposure and HLA in healthy donors. Study observations and caveats: Accounts indicate the classifier identified cytomegalovirus status with strong specificity and sensitivity. Presence/absence analyses took donor sequencing depth as roughly uniform.

This clone has a handful of counts. Its matching antigen is unknown. There are 14 residues in the CDR3. Researchers ran the PCR with 60 Vbeta and 13 Jbeta primers. Libraries were prepared by immunoSEQ multiplex PCR; TCRdb keeps only in-frame clonotypes and omits some of them. Of about 150,000 clones listed, approximately 81% are singletons. This receptor was obtained from a man younger than 30 in good health and CMV-seronegative. The sequencing sample was made of PBMCs. The chain couples TRBV21-1 to TRBJ2-1; the D call TRBD2 from the table was never checked on the DNA. TRBV21-1 is a listed pseudogene. CDR3 nucleotide sequence: TGTGCCGGCCCCAGCGGGAGGGCCCATCATGAGCAGTTCTTC. Protein: CAGPSGRAHHEQFF.